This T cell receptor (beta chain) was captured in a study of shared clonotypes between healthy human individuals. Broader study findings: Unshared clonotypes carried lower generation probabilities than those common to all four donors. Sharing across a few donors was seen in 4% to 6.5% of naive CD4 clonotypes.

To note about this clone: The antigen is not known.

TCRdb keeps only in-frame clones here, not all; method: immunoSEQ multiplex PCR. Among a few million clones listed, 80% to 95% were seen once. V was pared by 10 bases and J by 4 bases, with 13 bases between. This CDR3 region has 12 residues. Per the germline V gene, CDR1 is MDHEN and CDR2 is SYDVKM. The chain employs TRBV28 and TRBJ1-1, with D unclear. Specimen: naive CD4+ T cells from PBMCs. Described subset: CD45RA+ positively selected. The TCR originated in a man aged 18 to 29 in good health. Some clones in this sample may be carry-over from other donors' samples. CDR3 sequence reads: CATSGLRTEAFF. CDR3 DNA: TGTGCCACTTCTGGGCTTCGCACTGAAGCTTTCTTT.